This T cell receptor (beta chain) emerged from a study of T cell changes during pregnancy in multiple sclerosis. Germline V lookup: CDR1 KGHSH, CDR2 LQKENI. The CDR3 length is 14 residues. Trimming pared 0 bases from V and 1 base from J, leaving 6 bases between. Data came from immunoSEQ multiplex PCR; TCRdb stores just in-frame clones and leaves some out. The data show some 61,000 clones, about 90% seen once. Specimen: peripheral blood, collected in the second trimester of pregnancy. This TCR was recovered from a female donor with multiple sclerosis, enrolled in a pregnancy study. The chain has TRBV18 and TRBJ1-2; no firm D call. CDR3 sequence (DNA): TGTGCCAGCTCACCACCCACGGGTAACTATGGCTACACCTTC. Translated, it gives CASSPPTGNYGYTF.